This T cell receptor beta chain was profiled in a study of cytomegalovirus exposure and HLA in healthy donors. Study-wide findings and caveats: Testing in vitro showed a few CMV-associated chains specific for CMV antigens.

The germline V gene has CDR1 SGHRS and CDR2 YFSETQ. The CDR3 has 15 residues. Trimming removed 4 bases from V and 7 bases from J; junction bases left unmatched: 9. This clone was counted only a few times. What it binds is not known. PCR involved 60 Vbeta and 13 Jbeta primers. Only in-frame clones appear in the TCRdb table, and some are missing; sequencing was by immunoSEQ multiplex PCR. The profile shows approximately 80,000 clones, about 69% of them singletons. Participants comprised healthy donors of bone marrow. V is TRBV5-1 and J is TRBJ2-1; 9 bases fit TRBD2. Sequenced input: PBMCs. The sequence was obtained from a man in his fifties or sixties in good health and CMV-seronegative. The CDR3 is CASSPWTSDGNEQFF. The DNA for the CDR3 is TGCGCCAGCAGCCCATGGACTAGCGATGGGAATGAGCAGTTCTTC.